These 4 T cell receptor beta chains were sequenced from one sample in a study of T cell responses to AZD1222 COVID-19 vaccine (dated by TCRdb to about 2021). Explained via the paper, the time point label denotes: baseline before first vaccination. Libraries were constructed by the immunoSEQ multiplex PCR assay. TCRdb limited this immuneACCESS table to in-frame rearrangements with V and J called. A share of clones is missing; checked studies link under half to unresolved V genes, and the rest is unexplained. The sample has approximately 140,000 clones on record, roughly 91% of them singletons. About 1.9% of the sample is in the top ten clones. Sequenced here: peripheral blood, sampled on day 0 of AZD1222 vaccination. These receptor sequences come from an adult in good health.

The chain is built from TRBV27 and TRBJ2-7, with D possibly matching TRBD2 (5 bases). V gave up 10 bases and J gave up 2 bases, with 12 bases separating them. The CDR3 has 12 residues. Germline V gene sequence: CDR1 MNHEY, CDR2 SMNVEV (reference sequence). The CDR3 region is CATGRGTYEQYF. The CDR3, as DNA: TGTGCCACTGGGAGAGGGACCTACGAGCAGTACTTC.

The rearrangement uses TRBV27 and TRBJ1-1; D is possibly TRBD1 (6 bases). The V end lost 6 bases, the J end lost 1 base, and 12 bases lay between the germline ends. The CDR3 sequence is 14 residues long. Germline V CDR1 and CDR2: MNHEY, SMNVEV (reference sequence). The CDR3 DNA is TGTGCCAGCAGCCAATACAGGGCGAACACTGAAGCTTTCTTT. As protein: CASSQYRANTEAFF.

CDR3 sequence reads: CSVDAGAGGETQYF. DNA for the CDR3: TGCAGCGTTGATGCGGGGGCTGGGGGAGAGACCCAGTACTTC. The chain joins TRBV29-1 to TRBJ2-5; tentative D call: TRBD2 (7 bases). CDR1 and CDR2 from the germline V gene are SQVTM and ANQGSEA. The V end was cut by 3 bases, the J end by 4 bases, with 15 bases between. There are 14 residues in the CDR3.

The chain combines TRBV14 with TRBJ2-7; D unresolved. CDR1 is SGHDN, CDR2 FVKESK, per germline. The germline V and J ends were trimmed by 1 base and 5 bases, with 6 bases remaining between them. This CDR3 has 12 amino acids. CDR3 coding DNA: TGTGCCAGCAGCCAAGGACCCGACGAGCAGTACTTC. Translated: CASSQGPDEQYF. Supplemented by reference TRBV14 and TRBJ2-7, the full variable domain reads EAGVTQFPSHSVIEKGQTVTLRCDPISGHDNLYWYRRVMGKEIKFLLHFVKESKQDESGMPNNRFLAERTGGTYSTLKVQPAELEDSGVYFCASSQGPDEQYFGPGTRLTVT.